The sequence of this TCR beta chain was determined in a study of T cell repertoires in cytomegalovirus infection. On the study more broadly: It can be stated that public TCR beta signatures indicated CMV infection as well as a matching HLA type.

This CDR3 comprises 11 residues. Trimming removed 3 bases at V and 10 bases at J, with 9 bases between. Germline V gene data show CDR1 as SGHVT and CDR2 as SQSDAQ. In regard to this clonotype: The antigen is not known.

Points from the study as a whole: Of the TCR beta families, the public ones yielded a cumulative frequency that identified carriers of CMV plus the relevant HLA.

TCRdb recomputed calls from the reads with MiXCR, one row per CDR3 protein. The profile shows around 740,000 distinct CDR3 sequences, 35% of them singletons. V and J are TRBV7-4 and TRBJ1-1; D not resolved. The TCR originated in a human donor in good health (CMV status not recorded). Some clones in this sample may be carry-over from other donors' samples. Sequenced input: PBMCs. The DNA of the CDR3 is TGTGCCAGCAGCTTGGGAATCGTAGCTTTCTTT. Its protein is CASSLGIVAFF.